This T cell receptor beta chain was documented in a study of T cells in localized non-small cell lung cancer. Profiled with immunoSEQ multiplex PCR; TCRdb holds only in-frame clones, not every one. The sample consists of about 1,400 clones, roughly 22% of them appearing once. General study results and limits: Density of T cells in blood, when higher, went with longer overall survival.

This CDR3 spans 14 amino acids. The V end lost 0 bases, the J end lost 4 bases, and 7 bases lay between the germline ends. Germline CDR1 is SGDLS and CDR2 is YYNGEE. Relative to its sample, this clone is medium-sized. The antigen is not known. V and J are TRBV9 and TRBJ2-2; tentative D call: TRBD2 (6 bases). The input for sequencing was normal lung tissue next to the tumor, taken before any cancer treatment. The receptor comes from a male donor older than 55 with stage III squamous cell lung carcinoma. The CDR3 protein is CASSVAGSTGELFF. The CDR3 bases are TGTGCCAGCAGCGTAGCCGGGAGCACCGGGGAGCTGTTTTTT.